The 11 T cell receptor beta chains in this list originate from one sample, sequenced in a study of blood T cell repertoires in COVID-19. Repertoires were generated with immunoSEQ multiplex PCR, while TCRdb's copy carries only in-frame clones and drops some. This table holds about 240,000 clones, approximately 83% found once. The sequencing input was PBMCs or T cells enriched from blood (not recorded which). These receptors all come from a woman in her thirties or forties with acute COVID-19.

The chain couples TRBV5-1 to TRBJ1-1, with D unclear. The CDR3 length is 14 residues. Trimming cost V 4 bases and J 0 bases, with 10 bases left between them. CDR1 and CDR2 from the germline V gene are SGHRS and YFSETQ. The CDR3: CASSSHALNTEAFF. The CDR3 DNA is TGCGCCAGCAGCAGCCACGCCCTGAACACTGAAGCTTTCTTT.

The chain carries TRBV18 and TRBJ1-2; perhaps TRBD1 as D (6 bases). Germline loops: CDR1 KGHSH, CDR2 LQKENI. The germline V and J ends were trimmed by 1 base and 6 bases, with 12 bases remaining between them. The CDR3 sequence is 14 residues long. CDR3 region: CASSPQQGADGYTF. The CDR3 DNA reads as TGTGCCAGCTCACCACAACAGGGCGCGGATGGCTACACCTTC.

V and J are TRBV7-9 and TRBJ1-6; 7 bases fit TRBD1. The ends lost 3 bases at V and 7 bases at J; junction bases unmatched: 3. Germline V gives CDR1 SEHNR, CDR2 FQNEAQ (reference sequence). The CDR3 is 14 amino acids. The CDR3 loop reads CASSLGQWNSPLHF. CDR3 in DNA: TGTGCCAGCAGCTTGGGACAGTGGAATTCACCCCTCCACTTT.

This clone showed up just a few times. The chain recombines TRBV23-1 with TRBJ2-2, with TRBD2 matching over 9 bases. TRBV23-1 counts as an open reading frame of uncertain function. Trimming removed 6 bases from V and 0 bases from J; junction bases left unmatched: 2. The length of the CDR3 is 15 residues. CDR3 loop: CASRRTSANTGELFF. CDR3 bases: TGCGCCAGCAGACGGACTAGCGCGAACACCGGGGAGCTGTTTTTT.

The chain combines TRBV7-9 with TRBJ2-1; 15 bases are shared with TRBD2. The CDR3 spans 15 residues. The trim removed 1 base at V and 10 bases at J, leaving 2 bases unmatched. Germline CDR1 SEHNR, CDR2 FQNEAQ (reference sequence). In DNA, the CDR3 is TGTGCCAGCAGCTTAGGGGGACTAGCGGGAGGAGAGCAGTTCTTC. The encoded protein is CASSLGGLAGGEQFF.

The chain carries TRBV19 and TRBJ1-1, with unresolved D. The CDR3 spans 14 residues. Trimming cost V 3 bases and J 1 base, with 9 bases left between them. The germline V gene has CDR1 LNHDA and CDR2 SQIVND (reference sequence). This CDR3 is CASSISRGNTEAFF. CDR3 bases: TGTGCCAGTAGTATCTCAAGAGGGAACACTGAAGCTTTCTTT.

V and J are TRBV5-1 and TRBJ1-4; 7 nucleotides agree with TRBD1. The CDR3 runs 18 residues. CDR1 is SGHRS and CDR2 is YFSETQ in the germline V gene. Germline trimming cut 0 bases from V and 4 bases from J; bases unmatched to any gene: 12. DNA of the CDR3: TGCGCCAGCAGCTTGGCTGTCACAGGGGCCGGTGGTAATGAAAAACTGTTTTTT. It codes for CASSLAVTGAGGNEKLFF.

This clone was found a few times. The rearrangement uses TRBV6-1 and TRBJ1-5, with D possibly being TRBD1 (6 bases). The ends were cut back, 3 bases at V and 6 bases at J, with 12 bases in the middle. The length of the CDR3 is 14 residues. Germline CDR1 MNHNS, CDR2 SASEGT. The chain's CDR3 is CASSEGASSQPQHF. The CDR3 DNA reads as TGTGCCAGCAGTGAGGGGGCAAGTAGTCAGCCCCAGCATTTT.

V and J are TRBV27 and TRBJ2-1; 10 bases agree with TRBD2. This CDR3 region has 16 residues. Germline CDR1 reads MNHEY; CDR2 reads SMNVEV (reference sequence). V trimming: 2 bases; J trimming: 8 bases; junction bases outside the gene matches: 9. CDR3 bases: TGTGCCAGCAGTTTAAGGCTTTCTAGCGGGAGCTATGAGCAGTTCTTC. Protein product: CASSLRLSSGSYEQFF.

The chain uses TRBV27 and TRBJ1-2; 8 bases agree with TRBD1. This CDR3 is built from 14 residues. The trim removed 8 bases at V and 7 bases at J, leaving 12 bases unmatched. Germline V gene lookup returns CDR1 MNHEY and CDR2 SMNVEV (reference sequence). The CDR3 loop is CASHLTGANGGYTF. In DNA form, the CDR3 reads TGTGCCAGCCACCTGACAGGGGCGAACGGTGGCTACACCTTC.

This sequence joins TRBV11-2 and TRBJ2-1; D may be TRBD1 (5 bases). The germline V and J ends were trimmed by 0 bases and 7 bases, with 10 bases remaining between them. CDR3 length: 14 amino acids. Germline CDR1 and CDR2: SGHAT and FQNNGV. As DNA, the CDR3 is TGTGCCAGCAGCTTAGAGTCAGGGTGGAATGAGCAGTTCTTC. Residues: CASSLESGWNEQFF.